Listed below are T cell receptor beta chains from one sample, sequenced in a study of T cell repertoires in cytomegalovirus infection. TCRdb called the reads again in MiXCR, with one record for every CDR3 protein. The sample has almost 550,000 distinct CDR3 sequences; more than 15% are singletons. The sequenced material came from CD8+ T cells from PBMCs. These receptors were taken from a human donor in good health (CMV status not recorded). Some clones in this sample may be carry-over from other donors' samples. Each CDR3 is given with its conserved first and last residue. A D gene is named only where the DNA matches it firmly. Only part of the rows carry a size: once, few, many, or a class if the clone is expanded.

v_call	d_call	clone_size	j_call	cdr3_aa	cdr3_nt
TRBV12-3/TRBV12-4	NA	many	TRBJ1-1	CASSSTGPVEAFF	TGTGCCAGCAGTTCAACCGGGCCCGTGGAAGCTTTCTTT
TRBV27	NA	NA	TRBJ1-2	CASSPGTQGYTF	TGTGCCAGCAGCCCCGGGACCCAAGGCTACACCTTC
TRBV29-1	NA	NA	TRBJ1-1	CSVEETLNTEAFF	TGCAGCGTTGAAGAGACATTGAACACTGAAGCTTTCTTT
TRBV3-1	NA	NA	TRBJ1-2	CASSQPDSPSNYGYTF	TGTGCCAGCAGCCAGCCGGACAGCCCATCTAACTATGGCTACACCTTC
TRBV6-1	NA	many	TRBJ1-1	CASRPGGTEAFF	TGTGCCAGCAGGCCGGGGGGCACTGAAGCTTTCTTT
TRBV7-6	TRBD2	few	TRBJ2-3	CASSPSGSFGTQYF	TGTGCCAGCAGCCCTAGCGGTTCATTTGGTACGCAGTATTTT
TRBV10-3	TRBD2	many	TRBJ2-3	CAISETLAGATSTDTQYF	TGTGCCATCAGTGAGACACTAGCGGGGGCCACTAGCACAGATACGCAGTATTTT
TRBV7-9	NA	many	TRBJ1-4	CASSLEPGLTNEKLFF	TGTGCCAGCAGCTTAGAGCCGGGACTGACTAATGAAAAACTGTTTTTT
TRBV11-2	NA	few	TRBJ2-5	CASSLRTGPRETQYF	TGTGCCAGCAGCTTAAGGACCGGCCCTCGGGAGACCCAGTACTTC
TRBV4-2	TRBD1	many	TRBJ2-3	CASSQRTGFSTDTQYF	TGTGCCAGCAGCCAGCGGACAGGGTTTAGCACAGATACGCAGTATTTT
TRBV7-8	NA	many	TRBJ2-3	CATYRGGRGSDTQYF	TGTGCCACCTATCGAGGGGGGAGGGGATCAGATACGCAGTATTTT
TRBV28	NA	NA	TRBJ1-2	CASSFWAARSYGYTF	TGTGCCAGCAGTTTTTGGGCAGCTCGTTCCTATGGCTACACCTTC
TRBV18	NA	few	TRBJ2-7	CASSPRDAAYEQYF	TGTGCCAGCTCACCACGAGACGCGGCCTACGAGCAGTACTTC
TRBV27	NA	few	TRBJ2-7	CASSSQDLHGSYEQYF	TGTGCCAGCAGTTCTCAGGACCTTCACGGCTCCTACGAGCAGTACTTC
TRBV6-2/TRBV6-3	NA	many	TRBJ1-5	CASTGTSGWNQPQHF	TGTGCCAGCACTGGGACTTCAGGTTGGAATCAGCCCCAGCATTTT
TRBV12-3/TRBV12-4	TRBD1	many	TRBJ1-2	CASSRYRGRDGYTF	TGTGCCAGCAGCCGCTACAGGGGGCGCGATGGCTACACCTTC
TRBV5-6	TRBD2	NA	TRBJ2-1	CASSLAQLAGNEQFF	TGTGCCAGCAGCTTGGCCCAGCTAGCGGGCAATGAGCAGTTCTTC
TRBV19	TRBD1	few	TRBJ1-1	CASRGTGGLDTEAFF	TGTGCCAGTAGAGGGACAGGGGGCTTGGACACTGAAGCTTTCTTT
TRBV6-1	TRBD1	many	TRBJ2-1	CASRGTGPYNEQFF	TGTGCCAGCAGGGGGACAGGGCCGTACAATGAGCAGTTCTTC
TRBV7-6	NA	many	TRBJ2-2	CASSLDREFNTGELFF	TGTGCCAGCAGCTTGGACCGGGAGTTTAACACCGGGGAGCTGTTTTTT
TRBV7-9	NA	NA	TRBJ1-5	CASSWGIDNQPQHF	TGTGCCAGCAGCTGGGGGATCGACAATCAGCCCCAGCATTTT
TRBV20-1	TRBD2	NA	TRBJ2-7	CSARELAGENYEQYF	TGCAGTGCTAGAGAGCTAGCGGGAGAAAACTACGAGCAGTACTTC
TRBV12-3/TRBV12-4	NA	many	TRBJ1-1	CASSPPGINSFF	TGTGCCAGCAGCCCCCCCGGGATTAACTCTTTCTTT
TRBV6-2/TRBV6-3	TRBD2	NA	TRBJ2-1	CASNLGLAGMNEQFF	TGTGCCAGCAACTTGGGACTAGCGGGGATGAATGAGCAGTTCTTC
TRBV29-1	TRBD2	NA	TRBJ2-1	CSVEGTSERYNEQFF	TGCAGCGTTGAAGGGACTAGCGAAAGATACAATGAGCAGTTCTTC
TRBV6-2/TRBV6-3	NA	NA	TRBJ2-2	CASSKLTLVGELFF	TGTGCCAGCAGCAAGCTGACCCTGGTCGGGGAGCTGTTTTTT